This T cell receptor beta chain was found in a study of T-cell reconstitution after alpha-beta-depleted transplantation in children (dated by TCRdb to the mid-2010s). The study in broad terms: Using TCR repertoire profiling, the study followed T-cell immune reconstitution in a quantitative way in children after TCRalphabeta/CD19-depleted allogeneic hematopoietic cell transplantation.

CDR1 and CDR2, looked up from the germline V gene, are SGHRS and YFSETQ. Trimming accounts for 1 base at V and 10 bases at J, while the number of junction bases matched to no gene is 2. Inclusive of the bounding cysteine and phenylalanine, the CDR3 is 13 residues long. The retained sequence is limited to the CDR3, 39 bases, with the frame set at the first base. Receptor amplification or capture employed PCR. TCRdb names Illumina HiSeq 2500 as the instrument used. Molecular barcoding was employed in the preparation of TCR libraries, with unique molecular identifiers being used to normalize TCRbeta repertoire quantification. Clones were called with MiXCR by TCRdb after fastp trimmed the public reads at Q25, and only in-frame beta chains were retained. Entries are consolidated by CDR3 protein sequence, retaining the most common genes and DNA. The sample has approximately 490,000 distinct CDR3 sequences on record, around 13% of them singletons. The biggest ten clones account for approximately 5.4% of the sample.

This clonotype was observed a handful of times. Its antigen is still unknown. No base qualities exist here, and no much larger clone lies one base off it. This clonotype was obtained from a human donor who donated a stem cell graft to a child with combined immunodeficiency. Sequenced material: PBMCs from the stem cell graft donor, taken from the stem cell graft. The chain couples TRBV5-1 to TRBJ2-1, and 10 bases in between align with TRBD2. The sequenced DNA is TGCGCCAGCAGCTTGAAACTAGCGGGGGAGCAGTTCTTC. It translates to CASSLKLAGEQFF.